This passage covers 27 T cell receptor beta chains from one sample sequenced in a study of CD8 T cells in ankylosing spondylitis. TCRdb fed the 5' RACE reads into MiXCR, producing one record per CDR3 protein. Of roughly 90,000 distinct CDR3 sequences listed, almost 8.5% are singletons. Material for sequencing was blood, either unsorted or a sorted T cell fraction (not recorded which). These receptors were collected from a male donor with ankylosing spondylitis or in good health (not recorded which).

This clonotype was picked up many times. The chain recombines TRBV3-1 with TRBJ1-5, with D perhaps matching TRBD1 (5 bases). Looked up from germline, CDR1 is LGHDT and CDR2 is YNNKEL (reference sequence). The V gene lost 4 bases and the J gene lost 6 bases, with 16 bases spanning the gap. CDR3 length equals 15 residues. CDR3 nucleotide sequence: TGTGCCAGCAGCCTAGGGACGGCGGGGGGTCAGCCCCAGCATTTT. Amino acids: CASSLGTAGGQPQHF.

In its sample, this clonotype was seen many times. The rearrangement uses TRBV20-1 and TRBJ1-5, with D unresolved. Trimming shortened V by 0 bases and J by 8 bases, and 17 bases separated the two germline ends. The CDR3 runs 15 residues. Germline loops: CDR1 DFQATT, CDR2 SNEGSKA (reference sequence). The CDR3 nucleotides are TGCAGTGCTAGAGATTCTTTTCTTGCGACGAAGCCCCAGCATTTT. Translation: CSARDSFLATKPQHF.

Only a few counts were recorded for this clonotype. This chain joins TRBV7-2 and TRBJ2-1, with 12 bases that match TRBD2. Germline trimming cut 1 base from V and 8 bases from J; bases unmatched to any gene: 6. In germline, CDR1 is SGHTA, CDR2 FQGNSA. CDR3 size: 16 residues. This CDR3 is CASSLGLAGAVDEQFF. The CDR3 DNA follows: TGTGCCAGCAGCTTAGGACTAGCGGGAGCAGTTGATGAGCAGTTCTTC.

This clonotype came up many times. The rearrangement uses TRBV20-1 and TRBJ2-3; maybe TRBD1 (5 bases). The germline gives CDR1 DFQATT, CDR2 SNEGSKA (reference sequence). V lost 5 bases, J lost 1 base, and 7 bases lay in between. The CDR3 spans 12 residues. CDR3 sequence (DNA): TGCAGTGCTGGGGCCCGCACAGATACGCAGTATTTT. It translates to CSAGARTDTQYF.

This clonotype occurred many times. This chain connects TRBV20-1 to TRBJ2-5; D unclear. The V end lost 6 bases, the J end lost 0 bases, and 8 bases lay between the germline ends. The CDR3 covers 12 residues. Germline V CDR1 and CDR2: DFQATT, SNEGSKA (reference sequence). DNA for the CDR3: TGCAGTGCCCCCCTGTACCAAGAGACCCAGTACTTC. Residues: CSAPLYQETQYF.

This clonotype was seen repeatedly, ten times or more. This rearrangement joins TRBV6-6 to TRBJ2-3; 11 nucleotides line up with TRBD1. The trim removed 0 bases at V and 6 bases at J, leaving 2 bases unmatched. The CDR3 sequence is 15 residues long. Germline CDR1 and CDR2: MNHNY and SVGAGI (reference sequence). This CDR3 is CASSYSRDRGDTQYF. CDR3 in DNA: TGTGCCAGCAGTTACTCCCGGGACAGGGGGGATACGCAGTATTTT.

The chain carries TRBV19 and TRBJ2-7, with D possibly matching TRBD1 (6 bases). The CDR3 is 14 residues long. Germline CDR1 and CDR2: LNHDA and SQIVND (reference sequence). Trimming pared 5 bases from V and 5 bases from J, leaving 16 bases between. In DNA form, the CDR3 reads TGTGCCAGTAGTGATCCGGGACATAGTGACGAGCAGTACTTC. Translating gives CASSDPGHSDEQYF.

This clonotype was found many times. The CDR3 loop is CATVAGGYNEQFF. Written as DNA, the CDR3 is TGTGCCACCGTAGCGGGAGGATACAATGAGCAGTTCTTC. The chain uses TRBV10-3 and TRBJ2-1; 10 positions agree with TRBD2. CDR1 and CDR2 from the germline V gene are ENHRY and SYGVKD. The CDR3 has 13 amino acids. The V and J ends lost 10 bases and 4 bases, in that order; junction bases with no gene match: 4.

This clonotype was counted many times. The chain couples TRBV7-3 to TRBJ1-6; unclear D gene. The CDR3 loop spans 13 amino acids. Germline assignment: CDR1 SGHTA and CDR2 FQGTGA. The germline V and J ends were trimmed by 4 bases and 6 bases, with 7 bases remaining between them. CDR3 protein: CASSSDGNSPLHF. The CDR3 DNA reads TGTGCCAGCAGCTCGGACGGTAATTCACCCCTCCACTTT.

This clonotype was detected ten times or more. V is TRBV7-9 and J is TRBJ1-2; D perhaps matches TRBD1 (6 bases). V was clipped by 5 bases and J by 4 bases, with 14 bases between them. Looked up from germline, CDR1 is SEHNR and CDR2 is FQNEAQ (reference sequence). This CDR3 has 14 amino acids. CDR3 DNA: TGTGCCAGCAGCCCAAGAGGGGGAAGCTATGGCTACACCTTC. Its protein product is CASSPRGGSYGYTF.

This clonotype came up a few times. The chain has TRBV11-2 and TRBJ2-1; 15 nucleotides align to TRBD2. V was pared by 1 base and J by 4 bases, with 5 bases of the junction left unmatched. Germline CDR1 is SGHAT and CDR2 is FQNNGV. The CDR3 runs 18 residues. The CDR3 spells CASSLVGTSGGLYNEQFF. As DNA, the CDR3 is TGTGCCAGCAGCTTAGTTGGGACTAGCGGGGGGCTATACAATGAGCAGTTCTTC. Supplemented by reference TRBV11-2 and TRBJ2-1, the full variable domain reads EAGVAQSPRYKIIEKRQSVAFWCNPISGHATLYWYQQILGQGPKLLIQFQNNGVVDDSQLPKDRFSAERLKGVDSTLKIQPAKLEDSAVYLCASSLVGTSGGLYNEQFFGPGTRLTVL.

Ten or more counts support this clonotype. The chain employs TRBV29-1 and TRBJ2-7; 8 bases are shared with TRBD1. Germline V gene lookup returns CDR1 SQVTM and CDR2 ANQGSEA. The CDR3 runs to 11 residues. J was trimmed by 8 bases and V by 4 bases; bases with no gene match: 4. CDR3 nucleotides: TGCAGCGTTGGATCAGGGGGCAAGCAGTACTTC. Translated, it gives CSVGSGGKQYF.

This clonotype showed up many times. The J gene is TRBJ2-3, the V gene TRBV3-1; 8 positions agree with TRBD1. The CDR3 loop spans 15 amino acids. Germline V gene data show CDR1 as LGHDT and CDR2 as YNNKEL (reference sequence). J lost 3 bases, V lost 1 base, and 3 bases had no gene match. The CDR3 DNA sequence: TGTGCCAGCAGCCAAGTGGGACAGGTGACAGATACGCAGTATTTT. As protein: CASSQVGQVTDTQYF.

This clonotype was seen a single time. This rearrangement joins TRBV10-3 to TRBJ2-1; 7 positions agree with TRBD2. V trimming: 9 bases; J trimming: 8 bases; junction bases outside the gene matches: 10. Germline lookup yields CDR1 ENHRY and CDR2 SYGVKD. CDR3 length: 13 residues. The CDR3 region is CAMGAGLRDEQFF. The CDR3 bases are TGTGCCATGGGAGCGGGGCTCCGGGATGAGCAGTTCTTC.

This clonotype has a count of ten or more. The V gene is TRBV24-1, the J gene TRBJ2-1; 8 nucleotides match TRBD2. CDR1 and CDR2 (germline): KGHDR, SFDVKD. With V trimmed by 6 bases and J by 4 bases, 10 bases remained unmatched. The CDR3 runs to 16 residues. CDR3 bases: TGTGCCACCAGTTCCTCACGGGAGGGGATATACAATGAGCAGTTCTTC. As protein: CATSSSREGIYNEQFF.

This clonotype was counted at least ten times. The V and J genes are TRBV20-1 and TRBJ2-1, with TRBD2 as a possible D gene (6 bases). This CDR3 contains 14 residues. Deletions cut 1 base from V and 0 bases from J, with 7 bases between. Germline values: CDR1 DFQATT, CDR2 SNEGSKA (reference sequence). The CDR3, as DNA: TGCAGTGCTAGAGGGGGGGACTCCTACAATGAGCAGTTCTTC. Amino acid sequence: CSARGGDSYNEQFF.

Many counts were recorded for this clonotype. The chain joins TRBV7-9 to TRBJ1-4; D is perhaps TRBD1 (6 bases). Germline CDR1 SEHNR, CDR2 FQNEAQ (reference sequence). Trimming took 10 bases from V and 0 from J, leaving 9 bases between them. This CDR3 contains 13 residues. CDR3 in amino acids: CAIPGATNEKLFF. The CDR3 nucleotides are TGTGCCATCCCAGGGGCAACTAATGAAAAACTGTTTTTT.

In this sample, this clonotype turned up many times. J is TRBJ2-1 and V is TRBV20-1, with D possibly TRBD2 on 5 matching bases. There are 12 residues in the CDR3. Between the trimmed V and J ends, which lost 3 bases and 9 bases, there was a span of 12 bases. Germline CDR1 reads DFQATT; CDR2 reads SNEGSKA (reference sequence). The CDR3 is CSASTGIGEQFF. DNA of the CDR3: TGCAGTGCTAGCACCGGGATTGGTGAGCAGTTCTTC.

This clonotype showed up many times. Written as DNA, the CDR3 is TGCGCCAGCAGGCAGGGTCGGAGTGAGCAGTTCTTC. Its protein is CASRQGRSEQFF. J is TRBJ2-1 and V is TRBV5-1, with a weak D call TRBD1 (5 bases). V was trimmed by 5 bases and J by 9 bases, leaving 12 bases between them. CDR3 length equals 12 residues. The germline V gene has CDR1 SGHRS and CDR2 YFSETQ.

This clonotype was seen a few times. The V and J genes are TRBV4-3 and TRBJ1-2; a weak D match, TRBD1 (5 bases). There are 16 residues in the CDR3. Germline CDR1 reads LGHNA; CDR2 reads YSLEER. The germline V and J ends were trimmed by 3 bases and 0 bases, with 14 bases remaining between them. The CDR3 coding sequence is TGCGCCAGCAGCCAGGGGACGGGAACAACTAACTATGGCTACACCTTC. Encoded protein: CASSQGTGTTNYGYTF.

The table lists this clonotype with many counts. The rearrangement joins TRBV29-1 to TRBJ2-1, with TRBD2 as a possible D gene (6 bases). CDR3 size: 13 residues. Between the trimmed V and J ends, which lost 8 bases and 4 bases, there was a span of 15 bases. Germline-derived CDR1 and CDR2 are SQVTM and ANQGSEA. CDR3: CSSSPGEYNEQFF. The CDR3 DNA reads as TGCAGCTCTTCCCCGGGAGAATACAATGAGCAGTTCTTC.

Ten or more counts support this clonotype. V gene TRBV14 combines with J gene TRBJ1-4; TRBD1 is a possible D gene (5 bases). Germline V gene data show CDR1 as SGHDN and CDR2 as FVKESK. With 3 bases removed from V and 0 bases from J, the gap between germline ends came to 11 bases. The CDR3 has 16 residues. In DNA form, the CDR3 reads TGTGCCAGCAGCCATCCTCCGGGACCAACTAATGAAAAACTGTTTTTT. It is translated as CASSHPPGPTNEKLFF.

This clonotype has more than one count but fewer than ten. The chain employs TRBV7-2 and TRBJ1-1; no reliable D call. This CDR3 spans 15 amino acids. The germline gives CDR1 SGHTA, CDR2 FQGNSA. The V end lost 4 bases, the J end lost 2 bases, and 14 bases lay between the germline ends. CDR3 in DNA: TGTGCCAGCAGCTCAAAGAGGGCAGGAAACACTGAAGCTTTCTTT. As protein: CASSSKRAGNTEAFF.

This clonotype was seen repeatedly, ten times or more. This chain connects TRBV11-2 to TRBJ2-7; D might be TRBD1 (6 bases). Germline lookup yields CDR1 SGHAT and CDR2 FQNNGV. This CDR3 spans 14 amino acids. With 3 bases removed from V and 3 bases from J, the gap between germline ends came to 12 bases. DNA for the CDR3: TGTGCCAGCAGCTTCAGGGGACGGGTCTACGAGCAGTACTTC. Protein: CASSFRGRVYEQYF.

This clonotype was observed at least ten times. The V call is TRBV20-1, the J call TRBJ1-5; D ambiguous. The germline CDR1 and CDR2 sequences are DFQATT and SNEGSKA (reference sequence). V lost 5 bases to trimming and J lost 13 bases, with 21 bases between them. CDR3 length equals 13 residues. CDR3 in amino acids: CSAVFTSGPTQHF. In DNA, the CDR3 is TGCAGTGCTGTTTTTACGAGCGGGCCAACTCAGCATTTT.

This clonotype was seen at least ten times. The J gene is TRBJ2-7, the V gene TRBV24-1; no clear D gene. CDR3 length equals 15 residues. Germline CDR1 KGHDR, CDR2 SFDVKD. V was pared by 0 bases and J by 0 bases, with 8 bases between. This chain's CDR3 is CATSDLAGGSYEQYF. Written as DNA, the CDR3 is TGTGCCACCAGTGATTTGGCAGGTGGCTCCTACGAGCAGTACTTC.

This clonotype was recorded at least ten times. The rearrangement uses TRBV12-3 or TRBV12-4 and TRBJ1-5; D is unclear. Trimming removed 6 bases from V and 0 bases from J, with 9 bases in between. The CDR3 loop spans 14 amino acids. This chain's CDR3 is CASSPESSNQPQHF. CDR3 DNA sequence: TGTGCCAGCAGCCCGGAGAGTAGCAATCAGCCCCAGCATTTT.